This T cell receptor (beta chain) was recovered during a study of blood T cell repertoires in COVID-19. Those enrolled in Seattle joined during active infection and were followed longitudinally afterward. Per the original methods: Reference gene primer amplification in the assay estimated nucleated cell counts. TCRdb's table, derived via immunoSEQ multiplex PCR, lists solely in-frame clones and lacks some. V and J calls and clone size are as listed in that table; D and trimming were resolved from the DNA. The sample contains roughly 220,000 clones, about 88% of which appear only once. CDR3 length: 19 residues.

V usage is TRBV21-1 and J usage is TRBJ1-1. TRBV21-1 constitutes a pseudogene. This clonotype was obtained from a woman in her fifties or sixties with COVID-19, enrolled during active disease. Material: peripheral blood. CDR3 loop: CASSVRTGTDTLMNTEAFF. The CDR3 nucleotides are TGTGCCAGCAGCGTACGAACCGGGACTGATACTCTCATGAACACTGAAGCTTTCTTT.